This T cell receptor (beta chain) was captured by sequencing in a study of cytomegalovirus exposure and HLA in healthy donors (dated by TCRdb to between 2016 and 2019). Study-level background: An earlier analysis of 587 of the donors reported around 280 Gb of sequence data and 117 million unique TCR beta sequences obtained from approximately 180 million T cells. HLA typing included class I and class II loci at four-digit resolution. The study aimed to test whether signatures of past pathogen exposure could be identified by cataloging public T cell receptors. The later analysis used no new phenotypic data to find candidate immune exposures, relying instead on TCR beta sequences and their occurrence across donors. Using immunosequencing, the study profiled T cell repertoires from fewer than 850 subjects and related those repertoires to cytomegalovirus serostatus. A separate validation cohort of 90 to 150 different subjects was used in addition to the roughly 700-subject first cohort. An early release that covered about 600 HLA-typed donors contained approximately 300 gigabases of sequencing data and about 93 million unique TCR sequences. In a later analysis, previously published TCR beta repertoires from hundreds of donors were re-analyzed and high-resolution HLA genotyping was added so that TCR occurrence patterns could be studied. An earlier analysis of several hundred of the donors applied high-throughput TCR beta sequencing to assess whether each TCR beta V gene segment acted as functional or pseudogenic. In a later genetic analysis, genome-wide SNP genotypes for about 65% of the roughly 670 donors were used, and that subset was treated as a discovery cohort. The number of typed donors differed by locus: about 620-630 for A, B, C, DRB1 and DQB1; 500 to 550 for DQA1; approximately 610 for DPA1; and roughly 490 for DPB1. Every discovery cohort repertoire had been produced on one sequencing platform. The genetic ancestry cluster associated with self-reported Caucasian donors included around four fifths of the approximately 430 genotyped donors. Among roughly 400 genotyped donors of the cohort, an average of roughly 230,000 unique TCR beta nucleotide sequences was sequenced per donor, of which about 18% were non-productive. High-throughput TCR immunosequencing, statistical association of individual TCRs with disease status, and machine learning were combined to predict cytomegalovirus infection status. Four to six DR-DQ haplotypes were handled as single units for association and clustering, since linkage in the cohort was strong. Donor age, sex, ethnicity and CMV serostatus were collected together with the repertoire data. The paper's findings and limits, for the study overall: A later analysis found that most CMV-associated TCR beta chains appeared HLA-restricted, with HLA associations seemingly driven largely by CMV exposure. The only immune exposure information available for the cohort was CMV serostatus. When HLA alleles, especially DR and DQ, strongly co-occurred, attributing TCR associations to individual alleles was difficult. The 87-base-pair reads could not distinguish some IMGT-functional V segments, including TRBV6-2 and TRBV6-3, so those segments were excluded. Because HLA typing was unavailable for some donors at each locus, only the typed subset was used in association tests. A few of the identified cytomegalovirus-associated TCR beta chains were confirmed in vitro to be specific for cytomegalovirus antigens. A later analysis associated about 16,000 TCR beta sequences with specific HLA alleles at a false discovery rate of 0.05. While some public TCRs were present in many individuals, most TCR sequences turned up only very rarely across donors. In a later genetic analysis, fewer N-insertions in productive TCRs were reported among donors in an Asian-associated ancestry cluster than the roughly 640-donor mean. Cytomegalovirus status was reported to be diagnosed by the classifier with high specificity and sensitivity in both the original and validation cohorts. Seventeen rarely observed V segments, including chromosome 9 orphons, were excluded from the earlier analysis of about 500 of the donors because counts were too low. The sequencing pipeline was judged likely to have produced a cluster of highly shared sequence variants as a technical artifact. A later analysis found that HLA-associated TCR beta chains were more clonally expanded and had lower generation probabilities than equally common non-associated chains. In a later analysis, the rate of TCR association differed among HLA loci, with DRB1 alleles having the most associated TCRs and HLA-C alleles having the fewest. The study gave a list of under 200 TCR beta chains associated with cytomegalovirus. A later analysis reported that several top co-occurrence clusters appeared linked to parvovirus B19, influenza, CMV and Epstein-Barr virus. Only TCR beta chains were sequenced in this cohort, and the absence of alpha or paired-chain data limited detectable features. A further reported finding was that TCR beta sequences accurately predicted the HLA-A and HLA-B alleles for most subjects in the first cohort. Correlated functional status among segregating V segments might be attributable to linkage disequilibrium, but an unknown experimental factor could not be ruled out. An association between a missense DCLRE1C variant and V-gene and J-gene trimming of TCR beta chains was found in a later genetic analysis and replicated in an independent cohort. The presence/absence analyses assumed that sequencing depth was roughly uniform across donors, and that assumption may not be true. According to the authors, the approach could potentially be generalized to other disease states and immunological phenotypes. An earlier analysis of approximately 570 of the donors showed that most TCR beta V segments appeared in productive rearrangements either about 90% or about 30% of the time, which broadly matched IMGT annotations.

Libraries were made using the immunoSEQ multiplex PCR assay. For the multiplex PCR, a mixture combining 60 forward primers for TCR Vbeta segments and 13 reverse primers for TCR Jbeta segments was used. The CDR3 region of rearranged TCR beta genes was amplified from genomic DNA by a multiplex PCR assay. The Illumina HiSeq System was used to sequence the amplified TCR beta libraries as 87-base-pair reads. Concerning the study's data processing: A later analysis tallied 70 million to 100 million unique TCR beta chains across the 660 or so repertoires, and around 10 million of those chains were shared by two or more donors. Raw reads were error-corrected and collapsed into unique sequences with a nearest-neighbor algorithm that merged closely related sequences to remove PCR and sequencing errors. Alignment of CDR3 sequences to IMGT reference sequences was used to assign V, D and J gene segments. Each retained sequence needed at least a six-nucleotide match to both a V gene segment and a J gene segment. A rearrangement was called productive if the CDR3 had no stop codons and remained in frame with V and J, and every other rearrangement was called non-productive. Following IMGT convention, CDR3 was defined as the stretch from the second conserved V-encoded cysteine up to the conserved J-encoded phenylalanine. Sequences without an unambiguous match to a single V gene segment were excluded from the earlier analysis of 500 to 700 of the donors. An earlier analysis of several hundred of the donors classified V segments as functional when productive rearrangements were above 56.7% and as segregating when the standard deviation between donors was above 5%. To diagnose cytomegalovirus status from the catalog of TCR beta chain sequences, a statistical classification framework was built. A later analysis assigned V and J genes by comparing TCR nucleotide sequences with IMGT/GENE-DB human TR gene sequences. The TCRdist pipeline was used in a later analysis to assign CDR3 sequences and most-parsimonious VDJ recombination scenarios. In a later analysis, every TCR beta chain was defined by the combination of its CDR3 amino acid sequence and its V-gene family, and reads without a unique V-gene family were dropped. To address suspected cross-contamination and a sequencing artifact, a later analysis removed 550 to 750 highly shared, low-generation-probability nucleotide sequences. In a later analysis, a clonal expansion index for each public chain was calculated from normalized within-repertoire ranks of inferred template counts. A later analysis computed generation probabilities with a VDJ recombination model fitted to out-of-frame rearrangements, and checked the results against IGoR. A later analysis scored TCR-TCR, TCR-HLA and TCR-CMV co-occurrence with hypergeometric tests, applying a repertoire-size bias correction to TCR pairs. In a later analysis, false discovery rates were estimated by permuting HLA or CMV assignments 20 times. In a later analysis, co-occurring TCRs were grouped using DBSCAN, with TCRdist sequence similarity added in when clustering inside HLA-allele-positive subsets. Co-occurrence clustering excluded repertoires with fewer than 30,000 or more than 120,000 public chains, plus five with anomalous nucleotide sharing. Here the immuneACCESS table is served through TCRdb, limited to in-frame sequences with V and J called. Missing clones are a known gap in these copies; in checked studies unresolved V genes cover under half, and the rest lacks a known reason. That table supplies the V and J calls and clone size; D and trimming were determined from the DNA. The sample profile shows approximately 78,000 clones; 65% to 80% of them were found once. About 22% of the sample is taken by the ten largest.

The cohort comprised hundreds of healthy bone marrow donors. At the time of sampling, every cohort member was nominally healthy, though immune exposures that went unrecorded were likely present. The donor tested CMV seropositive, placing the donor among the roughly 300 seropositive members of the cohort. A peripheral blood sample was provided by each donor, and peripheral blood mononuclear cells were used for TCR beta sequencing. Genomic DNA was extracted from the blood cell samples with the Qiagen DNeasy Blood Extraction Kit. As regards this clone: Which antigen it targets is not known. Base qualities are not recorded, but no much larger clone differs from it by a single base.

Inclusive of the bounding cysteine and phenylalanine, the CDR3 is 14 residues long. CDR3 DNA is the only sequence kept; it has 42 bases, read in frame from the first base. A distance of 10 bases separates the germline ends of V and J, which lose 4 bases and 4 bases respectively. As encoded in the germline V gene (reference sequence), CDR1 is LNHDA while CDR2 is SQIVND. The sample was PBMCs. The sequence was collected from a man in his forties in good health and CMV-seropositive. Recombination connected TRBV19 to TRBJ2-2; TRBD2 is perhaps the D gene, given 5 matching bases. Here the CDR3 is given as CASSTRTFTGELFF. The DNA sequence reads TGTGCCAGTAGTACCCGGACTTTCACCGGGGAGCTGTTTTTT.